Listed here are 6 T cell receptor beta chains from one sample, sequenced in a study of blood T cell repertoires in COVID-19. TCRdb keeps only in-frame clones here, not all; method: immunoSEQ multiplex PCR. Here the sample spans more than 45,000 clones, roughly 90% being singletons. The sample consisted of peripheral blood. The origin of the receptors is a human donor with active COVID-19. The donor label of this sample is uncertain.

This sequence joins TRBV5-1 and TRBJ1-2, with TRBD1 identical over 7 bases. Germline V gene lookup returns CDR1 SGHRS and CDR2 YFSETQ. V lost 6 bases, J lost 9 bases, and 17 bases stayed unmatched. This CDR3 has 15 residues. The CDR3 DNA reads as TGCGCCAGCATACTTCTTGGGACAGTTGATGGGCGCTACACCTTC. Its protein product is CASILLGTVDGRYTF.

This clone has just one count. The gene calls are TRBV5-1 and TRBJ2-2; D uncertain. This CDR3 comprises 13 residues. The V gene lost 4 bases and the J gene lost 3 bases, with 7 bases spanning the gap. Germline CDR1 is SGHRS and CDR2 is YFSETQ. CDR3 bases: TGCGCCAGCAGCCCCGCGGACACCGGGGAGCTGTTTTTT. It is translated as CASSPADTGELFF.

A single count supports this clone. This chain joins TRBV29-1 and TRBJ2-1; 15 positions match TRBD2. The CDR3 has 12 amino acids. The V and J ends lost 4 bases and 15 bases, in that order; junction bases with no gene match: 4. Per germline, CDR1 SQVTM and CDR2 ANQGSEA. In nucleotides, the CDR3 is TGCAGCGTTGGGACTAGCGGGGGGGCTTGGTTCTTC. It translates to CSVGTSGGAWFF.

The chain links TRBV5-5 to TRBJ2-5, with D possibly TRBD2 on 7 matching bases. Looked up from germline, CDR1 is SGHKS and CDR2 is YYEKEE (reference sequence). The CDR3 spans 13 residues. V was shortened by 7 bases and J by 5 bases, with 15 bases between the two germline ends. CDR3 sequence: CASGLGGHETQYF. Here the CDR3 DNA reads TGTGCCAGCGGCCTGGGGGGGCACGAGACCCAGTACTTC.

The V call is TRBV6-2 or TRBV6-3, the J call TRBJ2-1; the D gene is possibly TRBD1 (6 bases). The CDR3 is 14 amino acids. In germline, CDR1 is MNHEY, CDR2 SVGEGT. Trimming took off 1 base at V and 8 bases at J, with 12 bases between the two ends. CDR3: CASSYFGQGYEQFF. The CDR3 DNA is TGTGCCAGCAGTTACTTTGGCCAGGGGTATGAGCAGTTCTTC.

The V gene is TRBV6-5, the J gene TRBJ2-3; TRBD1 matches at 7 bases. CDR1 is MNHEY, CDR2 SVGAGI, per germline. The V segment lost 4 bases and the J segment 5 bases; nucleotides outside the gene matches: 12. The CDR3 covers 16 residues. The DNA of the CDR3 is TGTGCCAGCAGTTCCCAGGGGGACGGTCCAGGAGATACGCAGTATTTT. The encoded protein is CASSSQGDGPGDTQYF.